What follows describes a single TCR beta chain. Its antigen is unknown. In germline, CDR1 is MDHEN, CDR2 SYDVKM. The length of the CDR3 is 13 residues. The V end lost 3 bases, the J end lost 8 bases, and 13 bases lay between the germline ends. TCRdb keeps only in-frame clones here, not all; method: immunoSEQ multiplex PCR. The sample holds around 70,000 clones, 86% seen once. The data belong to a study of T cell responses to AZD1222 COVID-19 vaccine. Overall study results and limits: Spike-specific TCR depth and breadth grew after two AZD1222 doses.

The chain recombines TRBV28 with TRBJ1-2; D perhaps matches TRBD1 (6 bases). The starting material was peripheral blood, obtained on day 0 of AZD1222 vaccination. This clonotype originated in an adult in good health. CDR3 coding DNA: TGTGCCAGCAGTTTTTGGGGGGCGGAAGGCTACACCTTC. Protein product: CASSFWGAEGYTF.